The present entry profiles one T cell receptor (beta chain) with its context. The table came from immunoSEQ multiplex PCR; TCRdb's copy has only in-frame clones and leaves some out. Among 52,000 or so clones listed, 85% were seen once. The length of the CDR3 is 16 residues. Per germline, CDR1 LGHDT and CDR2 YNNKEL (reference sequence). The V and J ends lost 2 bases and 2 bases, in that order; junction bases with no gene match: 7. The data stem from a study of blood T cell repertoires in COVID-19. The receptor's source is a human donor in a cohort sampled during active COVID-19. Material for sequencing was peripheral blood. The V and J genes are TRBV3-1 (or the pseudogene TRBV3-2) and TRBJ1-1, with TRBD1 matching 8 bases. In DNA, the CDR3 is TGTGCCAGCAGCCAACAAGCCGGGACAGGCAACACTGAAGCTTTCTTT. It encodes CASSQQAGTGNTEAFF.